The 22 T cell receptor beta chains below come from one sample, sequenced in a study of cytomegalovirus exposure and HLA in healthy donors. Both 60 Vbeta primers and 13 Jbeta primers went into the PCR. Sequencing used immunoSEQ multiplex PCR; TCRdb keeps in-frame clones, though not all of them. The sample is made up of around 100,000 clones, and the top ten hold 3.5% of it. Input material: PBMCs. The receptors derive from a man aged 35 to 55 in good health and CMV-seronegative.

For the CDR3, the DNA is TGTGCCAGCAGTGAAGTATTAGGGGAAAATTCACCCCTCCACTTT. This codes for CASSEVLGENSPLHF. This chain uses TRBV6-1 with TRBJ1-6; the D gene is possibly TRBD1 (5 bases). V lost 1 base and J 7 bases, leaving 11 bases between the germline ends. This CDR3 comprises 15 residues. Looked up from germline, CDR1 is MNHNS and CDR2 is SASEGT.

The chain recombines TRBV7-9 with TRBJ2-5; 9 nucleotides agree with TRBD1. Germline-derived CDR1 and CDR2 are SEHNR and FQNEAQ (reference sequence). The CDR3 sequence is 15 residues long. V gave up 11 bases and J gave up 5 bases; unmatched junction bases: 15. The CDR3 region has the DNA TGTGCCGGCCAAACAGGGGGCCCCGCCGGGGAGACCCAGTACTTC. Protein product: CAGQTGGPAGETQYF.

The chain joins TRBV5-4 to TRBJ2-1; 7 bases align to TRBD1. With 4 bases clipped from V and 8 bases from J, the junction kept 6 bases outside the gene matches. Germline V gives CDR1 SGHNT, CDR2 YYREEE (reference sequence). The CDR3 runs to 13 residues. The CDR3 loop reads CASSPHTGDEQFF. DNA of the CDR3: TGTGCCAGCAGCCCCCACACAGGGGATGAGCAGTTCTTC.

The gene calls are TRBV9 and TRBJ1-2; D remains ambiguous. V lost 0 bases, J lost 7 bases, and 7 bases lay in between. The CDR3 loop spans 12 amino acids. Germline lookup yields CDR1 SGDLS and CDR2 YYNGEE. Written as DNA, the CDR3 is TGTGCCAGCAGCGTAGATCGGGGTGGCTACACCTTC. This sequence encodes CASSVDRGGYTF.

The gene calls are TRBV19 and TRBJ1-2; 8 positions agree with TRBD1. This CDR3 has 12 amino acids. Germline assignment: CDR1 LNHDA and CDR2 SQIVND (reference sequence). V gave up 10 bases and J gave up 7 bases; unmatched junction bases: 8. The CDR3 sequence is CATGDRGRGYTF. The CDR3 DNA sequence: TGTGCCACCGGAGACAGGGGACGTGGCTACACCTTC.

This chain's CDR3 is CAISDRGGPGANVLTF. In DNA, the CDR3 is TGTGCCATCAGTGACAGGGGTGGACCTGGGGCCAACGTCCTGACTTTC. The chain joins TRBV10-3 to TRBJ2-6; tentatively, D is TRBD1 (6 bases). Germline V lookup: CDR1 ENHRY, CDR2 SYGVKD. V lost 3 bases and J 2 bases, leaving 11 bases between the germline ends. This CDR3 comprises 16 residues.

V usage is TRBV29-1 and J usage is TRBJ2-7; D is perhaps TRBD1 (6 bases). Germline-derived CDR1 and CDR2 are SQVTM and ANQGSEA. The CDR3 is 11 amino acids. Trimming left V 7 bases short and J 9 bases short, with 16 bases between. The CDR3 here is CSATGIQGQYF. In DNA, the CDR3 is TGCAGCGCTACAGGGATTCAGGGGCAGTACTTC.

V gene TRBV6-6 combines with J gene TRBJ1-2; 10 positions match TRBD1. The V segment lost 2 bases and the J segment 6 bases; nucleotides outside the gene matches: 6. The CDR3 runs 15 residues. Germline V lookup: CDR1 MNHNY, CDR2 SVGAGI (reference sequence). The CDR3 DNA reads TGTGCCAGCAGTTACCTGGACAGGGGGTTGGATGGCTACACCTTC. Residues: CASSYLDRGLDGYTF.

The chain links TRBV2 to TRBJ2-7, with 7 bases lining up with TRBD1. Losses at the gene ends were 4 bases for V and 0 bases for J; bases not matched to a gene: 3. Looked up from germline, CDR1 is SNHLY and CDR2 is FYNNEI. CDR3 length: 14 residues. In nucleotides, the CDR3 is TGTGCCAGCAGTGCTACAGGGGTCTCCTACGAGCAGTACTTC. Translating it yields CASSATGVSYEQYF.

The genes are TRBV7-9 and TRBJ2-5; D is perhaps TRBD1 (6 bases). Germline assignment: CDR1 SEHNR and CDR2 FQNEAQ (reference sequence). The V end was cut by 5 bases, the J end by 1 base, with 20 bases between. This CDR3 is built from 17 residues. The CDR3 nucleotides are TGTGCCAGCAGCCGAGCTCCAAGAGACAGGAGCCAAGAGACCCAGTACTTC. The encoded protein is CASSRAPRDRSQETQYF. The complete variable domain, with remaining parts taken from reference TRBV7-9 and TRBJ2-5, reads DTGVSQNPRHKITKRGQNVTFRCDPISEHNRLYWYRQTLGQGPEFLTYFQNEAQLEKSRLLSDRFSAERPKGSFSTLEIQRTEQGDSAMYLCASSRAPRDRSQETQYFGPGTRLLVL.

In DNA, the CDR3 is TGCGCCAGCAGCTTGGCCGGGCAGCGGACCGGGGAGCTGTTTTTT. Amino acid sequence: CASSLAGQRTGELFF. The chain is built from TRBV5-1 and TRBJ2-2, with D perhaps matching TRBD2 (5 bases). V was cut by 0 bases and J by 5 bases, with 11 bases left in between. The CDR3 has 15 residues. The germline V gene has CDR1 SGHRS and CDR2 YFSETQ.

The genes are TRBV7-8 and TRBJ2-7; maybe TRBD2 (5 bases). The germline gives CDR1 SGHVS, CDR2 FQNEAQ. V lost 7 bases, J lost 4 bases, and 17 bases lay in between. This CDR3 has 14 amino acids. This CDR3 is CASNLLDPVYEQYF. The CDR3 nucleotides are TGTGCCAGCAACCTACTAGATCCGGTGTACGAGCAGTACTTC.

The chain has TRBV10-3 and TRBJ2-6; tentative D call: TRBD2 (7 bases). CDR1 ENHRY and CDR2 SYGVKD come from the germline V gene. The CDR3 contains 17 residues. With 3 bases removed from V and 2 bases from J, the gap between germline ends came to 14 bases. Written as DNA, the CDR3 is TGTGCCATCAGTGAACAGGGCCGGGGGGCTGGGGCCAACGTCCTGACTTTC. Its translation is CAISEQGRGAGANVLTF.

This sequence joins TRBV4-3 and TRBJ1-1; the D gene is possibly TRBD1 (6 bases). CDR1 and CDR2 (germline): LGHNA, YSLEER. Trimming removed 1 base at V and 0 bases at J, with 9 bases between. The CDR3 has 15 residues. The DNA for the CDR3 is TGCGCCAGCAGCCAAGGGACAGTAATGAACACTGAAGCTTTCTTT. Its protein is CASSQGTVMNTEAFF.

The chain uses TRBV27 and TRBJ1-1, with TRBD1 matching over 7 bases. Germline CDR1 MNHEY, CDR2 SMNVEV (reference sequence). The CDR3 spans 16 residues. The V and J ends lost 6 bases and 2 bases, in that order; junction bases with no gene match: 12. CDR3 coding DNA: TGTGCCAGCAGCGGGCCGCCGACAGGGTTAAACACTGAAGCTTTCTTT. It is translated as CASSGPPTGLNTEAFF.

CDR3 coding DNA: TGCGCCAGCAGCCCCCGAGGTGGAGCTAACTATGGCTACACCTTC. Encoded protein: CASSPRGGANYGYTF. J is TRBJ1-2 and V is TRBV4-3; the D is unclear. Trimming removed 4 bases at V and 0 bases at J, with 12 bases between. This CDR3 has 15 amino acids. In germline, CDR1 is LGHNA, CDR2 YSLEER.

V gene TRBV2 combines with J gene TRBJ2-7, with 13 bases fitting TRBD2. Germline CDR1 is SNHLY and CDR2 is FYNNEI. CDR3 size: 14 residues. Germline trimming cut 6 bases from V and 4 bases from J; bases unmatched to any gene: 3. The CDR3 DNA reads as TGTGCCAGCAGACCGGGACTAGCGGGGTACGAGCAGTACTTC. Amino acid sequence: CASRPGLAGYEQYF.

V is TRBV19 and J is TRBJ2-7, with 7 nucleotides matching TRBD1. The CDR3 contains 12 residues. V shed 2 bases and J 6 bases; nucleotides not matched to a gene: 1. Germline lookup yields CDR1 LNHDA and CDR2 SQIVND (reference sequence). For the CDR3, the DNA is TGTGCCAGTAGTATAAGACAGGGCGAGCAGTACTTC. It specifies CASSIRQGEQYF.

J is TRBJ1-6 and V is TRBV4-1, with 7 bases identical to TRBD1. The CDR3 loop spans 14 amino acids. V shed 1 base and J 9 bases; nucleotides not matched to a gene: 3. CDR1 is MGHRA, CDR2 YSYEKL, per germline. In DNA, the CDR3 is TGCGCCAGCAGCCAAGCAGGGGGAGTTTCACCCCTCCACTTT. Protein product: CASSQAGGVSPLHF.

This rearrangement joins TRBV2 to TRBJ2-2; 10 bases agree with TRBD1. Germline V gene lookup returns CDR1 SNHLY and CDR2 FYNNEI. The J segment lost 3 bases and the V segment lost 4 bases, leaving 11 bases of the junction unmatched. This CDR3 is built from 18 residues. In DNA form, the CDR3 reads TGTGCCAGCAGTGGACCGACAGGGGGCTGGGGGCACACCGGGGAGCTGTTTTTT. Protein product: CASSGPTGGWGHTGELFF.

The chain recombines TRBV7-8 with TRBJ2-3; D not resolved. Germline V gene data show CDR1 as SGHVS and CDR2 as FQNEAQ. The CDR3 contains 12 residues. Trimming removed 2 bases at V and 9 bases at J, with 9 bases between. This CDR3 reads CASSLLSATQYF. In nucleotides, the CDR3 is TGTGCCAGCAGCTTACTGAGCGCAACGCAGTATTTT.

The chain employs TRBV19 and TRBJ1-3; the D gene is possibly TRBD1 (6 bases). The CDR3 is 14 residues long. Trimming shortened V by 8 bases and J by 4 bases, and 15 bases separated the two germline ends. CDR1 is LNHDA, CDR2 SQIVND, per germline (reference sequence). The CDR3 nucleotides are TGTGCCAGTGCCCCGGGACAATCAGGAAACACCATATATTTT. Translated: CASAPGQSGNTIYF.